This T cell receptor (beta chain) derives from a study of CD8 T cells in Susac syndrome. Study in general: Of the sequenced Susac syndrome patients, 5 or 6 had active disease and fewer than ten were in remission.

Random-hexamer reverse transcription was applied to about 0.45 to 1 ug RNA. TCR beta CDR3 was amplified by immunoSEQ multiplex PCR. This amplification extended across 54 Vbeta and 13 Jbeta segments. MiXCR was run by TCRdb on the immunoSEQ multiplex PCR reads, yielding one entry per CDR3 protein. The data contain 240,000 or so distinct CDR3 sequences, 90% to 96% of them seen just once; the ten biggest clones take up approximately 0.094%. V gave up 4 bases and J gave up 0 bases, with 18 bases separating them. The CDR3 is 16 amino acids. Germline V gene sequence: CDR1 SQVTM, CDR2 ANQGSEA. Both CD4+ and CD8+ T cells were negatively isolated, and TEMRA cells underwent FACS enrichment.

What was sequenced was CD4+ T cells from PBMCs. The receptor's source is a human donor with Susac syndrome. The chain uses TRBV29-1 and TRBJ1-1; D is perhaps TRBD1 (5 bases). CDR3 sequence reads: CSVVGQTASMNTEAFF. The CDR3, as DNA: TGCAGCGTTGTGGGCCAGACAGCGAGCATGAACACTGAAGCTTTCTTT.